This T cell receptor beta chain was captured by sequencing in a study of STAT5B mutations in CD4+ large granular lymphocyte leukemia (dated by TCRdb to 2021 to 2024). Study-wide context: Among healthy controls, the CDR3 'QG' motif was associated with a particular HLA allele. The study compared the TCRbeta repertoires of patients with CD4+ T-cell large granular lymphocyte leukemia against those of healthy blood donors. Flow cytometry on FACSCanto II or FACSVerse showed that the purified fractions were more than 95% pure among lymphocytes. Summary of the overall study and its limitations: Main leukemic clonotypes were private to each patient, although under 30% appeared at low frequency in other patients' non-leukemic repertoires. TRBV06-family usage was enriched among the top patient clones (8/27) compared with healthy controls (2/35). Greater clonality appeared to be present in CD4-sorted patient repertoires than in healthy CD4+ repertoires, and the difference was retained after the putative leukemic clones were removed. The data were not HLA-matched, and the relatively small sample size could explain the higher clonality seen in CD4+ compared with CD8+ T-LGLL.

Note on this clone: The antigen it recognizes is unknown. The input lacks base qualities; no much larger clone sits a single base away.

The healthy control group was made up of fewer than 40 blood donors, and the Finnish Red Cross blood service supplied their buffy coats. All TCR-sequenced material derived from peripheral blood: patient blood samples and healthy donor buffy coats. Peripheral blood mononuclear cells were isolated by Ficoll-Hypaque gradient centrifugation. CD4+ cells were magnetically purified from the buffy coats of healthy controls. The Gentra Puregene Cell and Tissue kit was used to extract genomic DNA, and a Qubit 2.0 fluorometer was used to measure the amount of genomic DNA. Germline trimming: 4 bases from V, 3 bases from J; junction bases outside gene matches: 9. Taken from cysteine to phenylalanine, the CDR3 has 16 residues. Just CDR3 DNA is preserved here, 48 bases in frame from base 1. CDR1 and CDR2, looked up from the germline V gene, are SGHDT and YYEEEE. The immunoSEQ assay at survey resolution was used to sequence TCRbeta rearrangements from genomic DNA. On the study's bioinformatics: A lowest detectable productive clonotype frequency of 2.59 x 10-5 was observed in the TCR sequencing data. Analyses included only productive TCRbeta rearrangements, meaning complete and in-frame sequences. Sample clonality was computed as Simpson clonality in the immunoSEQ Analyzer version 3.0. Based on frequency, clones were grouped as very rare, small, medium, large (1-20%) or hyperexpanded (>20%). Generation probabilities were estimated with OLGA 1.2.3, V-gene circos plots were made with VDJtools, specificities were looked up in VDJdb, and CDR3 motifs were identified with GLIPH. TCRdb provides this immuneACCESS table in a form limited to in-frame rearrangements. Some clones are lacking; in checked studies, under half of them reflect an unresolved V gene, and why the rest are absent is not known. The DNA gave D and trimming, while V, J and clone size come from that table. The sample includes around 38,000 clones, with roughly 87% observed a single time. The top ten constitute roughly 3.4% of the sample.

Sequenced sample: CD4+ T cells from blood buffy coats. This sequence originates from a human donor in good health. The sequence is built from TRBV5-6 and TRBJ2-3, and 9 bases in between align with TRBD2. The DNA sequence is TGTGCCAGCAGCCTGATAGCGGGAGTAACTACAGATACGCAGTATTTT. This gives the protein CASSLIAGVTTDTQYF.